Listed here are 13 T cell receptor beta chains from one sample, sequenced in a study of cytomegalovirus exposure and HLA in healthy donors. PCR employed 60 Vbeta and 13 Jbeta primers. Using immunoSEQ multiplex PCR, the repertoire was profiled, and TCRdb retains in-frame clones only, with some absent. The sample lists about 190,000 clones, more than 70% occurring once. Sequencing was done on a sample of PBMCs. The source of these receptors is a man between 25 and 39 years old in good health and CMV-seropositive.

The chain combines TRBV2 with TRBJ2-3; D ambiguous. Germline CDR1 and CDR2: SNHLY and FYNNEI. CDR3 length: 12 amino acids. Trimming stripped 3 bases from V and 2 bases from J, with 3 bases between. The CDR3 is CASSDITDTQYF. As DNA, the CDR3 is TGTGCCAGCAGTGATATCACAGATACGCAGTATTTT. Supplemented by reference TRBV2 and TRBJ2-3, the full variable domain reads EPEVTQTPSHQVTQMGQEVILRCVPISNHLYFYWYRQILGQKVEFLVSFYNNEISEKSEIFDDQFSVERPDGSNFTLKIRSTKLEDSAMYFCASSDITDTQYFGPGTRLTVL.

The V and J genes are TRBV6-5 and TRBJ2-7, with D perhaps TRBD2 (5 bases). This CDR3 has 13 amino acids. CDR1 is MNHEY, CDR2 SVGAGI, per germline. Deletions cut 4 bases from V and 7 bases from J, with 14 bases between. CDR3 sequence: CASSSSGVREQYF. The CDR3 region has the DNA TGTGCCAGCAGTTCCTCCGGGGTCCGGGAGCAGTACTTC.

The rearrangement uses TRBV5-4 and TRBJ2-7; D is unresolved. Germline V gene data show CDR1 as SGHNT and CDR2 as YYREEE (reference sequence). This CDR3 region has 16 residues. Trimming pared 4 bases from V and 1 base from J, leaving 18 bases between. This chain's CDR3 is CASSPVRKEFSYEQYF. The CDR3 nucleotides are TGTGCCAGCAGCCCAGTCAGGAAAGAATTTTCCTACGAGCAGTACTTC. Drawing the rest from reference TRBV5-4 and TRBJ2-7, the complete variable domain is ETGVTQSPTHLIKTRGQQVTLRCSSQSGHNTVSWYQQALGQGPQFIFQYYREEENGRGNFPPRFSGLQFPNYSSELNVNALELDDSALYLCASSPVRKEFSYEQYFGPGTRLTVT.

This chain connects TRBV27 to TRBJ1-5; D unclear. The ends were cut back, 8 bases at V and 3 bases at J, with 8 bases in the middle. The CDR3 has 12 residues. Germline loops: CDR1 MNHEY, CDR2 SMNVEV (reference sequence). DNA for the CDR3: TGTGCCAGCGCGATATACAATCAGCCCCAGCATTTT. It codes for CASAIYNQPQHF.

The rearrangement links TRBV18 to TRBJ2-3; TRBD2 matches at 13 bases. Unmatched junction bases numbered 3, after V lost 3 bases and J lost 0 bases. CDR1 is KGHSH and CDR2 is LQKENI in the germline V gene. This CDR3 has 17 residues. The CDR3 DNA sequence: TGTGCCAGCTCACCGACTAGCGGGGGGACTAGCACAGATACGCAGTATTTT. Amino acid sequence: CASSPTSGGTSTDTQYF.

In this sample, this clone turned up a few times. The genes are TRBV9 and TRBJ2-3, with D maybe TRBD2 (5 bases). The CDR3 contains 15 residues. Trimming cost V 6 bases and J 1 base, with 15 bases left between them. Germline loops: CDR1 SGDLS, CDR2 YYNGEE. CDR3 protein: CASNSPGLGTDTQYF. The DNA of the CDR3 is TGTGCCAGCAATTCTCCGGGGTTGGGCACAGATACGCAGTATTTT. The entire variable domain, with the rest obtained from reference TRBV9 and TRBJ2-3, is as follows: DSGVTQTPKHLITATGQRVTLRCSPRSGDLSVYWYQQSLDQGLQFLIQYYNGEERAKGNILERFSAQQFPDLHSELNLSSLELGDSALYFCASNSPGLGTDTQYFGPGTRLTVL.

The V gene is TRBV10-3, the J gene TRBJ2-1; 11 bases agree with TRBD1. V shed 10 bases and J 5 bases; nucleotides not matched to a gene: 4. Germline lookup yields CDR1 ENHRY and CDR2 SYGVKD. The CDR3 has 13 amino acids. The CDR3 DNA sequence: TGTGCCACTGGGGACAGGGGGAACAATGAGCAGTTCTTC. Translating it yields CATGDRGNNEQFF.

The chain has TRBV27 and TRBJ2-4; TRBD1 matches at 8 bases. This CDR3 is built from 15 residues. The V and J ends lost 1 base and 7 bases, in that order; junction bases with no gene match: 6. The germline V gene encodes CDR1 MNHEY and CDR2 SMNVEV (reference sequence). The CDR3 DNA reads as TGTGCCAGCAGTTTATTAGGACAGGGACGGAACATTCAGTACTTC. Amino acid sequence: CASSLLGQGRNIQYF.

The V call is TRBV27, the J call TRBJ2-1, with TRBD2 as a possible D gene (6 bases). Trimming stripped 4 bases from V and 1 base from J, with 17 bases between. Per the germline V gene, CDR1 is MNHEY and CDR2 is SMNVEV (reference sequence). The CDR3 has 17 amino acids. The CDR3 nucleotides read TGTGCCAGCAGTTCCCCCAGGAGGGGAGCATCCTACAATGAGCAGTTCTTC. This sequence encodes CASSSPRRGASYNEQFF.

The chain joins TRBV12-2 to TRBJ2-5; the table calls TRBD2, which could not be checked here. TRBV12-2 is annotated as a pseudogene. The CDR3 contains 16 residues. Here the CDR3 reads CASRLALAGAQETQYF. The CDR3 DNA follows: TGTGCAAGTCGCTTAGCTCTAGCGGGGGCACAAGAGACCCAGTACTTC.

The rearrangement uses TRBV28 and TRBJ2-2; TRBD1 agrees at 9 bases. J lost 7 bases, V lost 5 bases, and 5 bases had no gene match. From germline, CDR1 is MDHEN and CDR2 SYDVKM. The CDR3 is 14 amino acids. CDR3: CASSRTGESGELFF. The CDR3, as DNA: TGTGCCAGCAGTCGGACAGGGGAGAGCGGGGAGCTGTTTTTT. Full variable domain (outside the CDR3, taken from reference TRBV28 and TRBJ2-2): DVKVTQSSRYLVKRTGEKVFLECVQDMDHENMFWYRQDPGLGLRLIYFSYDVKMKEKGDIPEGYSVSREKKERFSLILESASTNQTSMYLCASSRTGESGELFFGEGSRLTVL.

The V call is TRBV14, the J call TRBJ2-2, with 10 nucleotides matching TRBD1. CDR3 size: 18 residues. Germline V gene data show CDR1 as SGHDN and CDR2 as FVKESK. V shed 3 bases and J 2 bases; nucleotides not matched to a gene: 9. CDR3 sequence (DNA): TGTGCCAGCAGCCAGAGCGGGACAGGGGCGACCAACACCGGGGAGCTGTTTTTT. Amino acids: CASSQSGTGATNTGELFF.

The V gene is TRBV28, the J gene TRBJ2-7, with a weak D call TRBD1 (7 bases). Trimming removed 10 bases at V and 3 bases at J, with 31 bases between. The CDR3 has 18 residues. Germline V gives CDR1 MDHEN, CDR2 SYDVKM. DNA for the CDR3: TGTGCCACCAGGGGGATAACGATAACTAAGCGGGCTGGCTACGAGCAGTACTTC. Its protein product is CATRGITITKRAGYEQYF.